This T cell receptor beta chain was obtained from a study of T cell changes during pregnancy in multiple sclerosis. Clones were sequenced by immunoSEQ multiplex PCR, and TCRdb holds only the in-frame ones, with some missing. The table shows 40,000 to 55,000 clones, with roughly 88% occurring only once. The V gene lost 4 bases and the J gene lost 2 bases, with 14 bases spanning the gap. Germline assignment: CDR1 SGDLS and CDR2 YYNGEE. CDR3 length: 15 amino acids. The material was peripheral blood, obtained in the second trimester of pregnancy. The chain combines TRBV9 with TRBJ2-3; a possible D gene is TRBD2 (5 bases). This TCR was recovered from a female donor in good health, enrolled as a control in a pregnancy study. CDR3 DNA sequence: TGTGCCAGCAGCCCTATAGCGCTATTCACAGATACGCAGTATTTT. This gives the protein CASSPIALFTDTQYF.